The 27 T cell receptor beta chains below all came from one sample that was sequenced in a study of cytomegalovirus exposure and HLA in healthy donors. It was with 60 Vbeta and 13 Jbeta primers that the PCR ran. Here immunoSEQ multiplex PCR was the method, and the copy in TCRdb shows in-frame clones only, minus some. The sample includes some 170,000 clones, 81% of them seen just once. Sequenced sample: PBMCs. The receptors shown here come from a woman under 30 in good health and CMV-seropositive.

This rearrangement joins TRBV5-6 to TRBJ2-1; 9 bases align to TRBD2. CDR1 and CDR2 (germline): SGHDT, YYEEEE. Trimming cost V 5 bases and J 7 bases; bases outside gene matches: 13. The CDR3 spans 16 residues. CDR3 DNA: TGTGCCAGCAGTCCAATGGGCGGGGGGGTTCGTAATGAGCAGTTCTTC. This translates into CASSPMGGGVRNEQFF.

The chain uses TRBV6-5 and TRBJ2-7; 10 positions match TRBD1. The ends lost 5 bases at V and 7 bases at J; junction bases unmatched: 8. CDR1 is MNHEY, CDR2 SVGAGI, per germline. The CDR3 runs 14 residues. CDR3 DNA: TGTGCCAGCAGTGTGACAGGGGGCCCGGGGGAGCAGTACTTC. Protein sequence: CASSVTGGPGEQYF.

CDR3 coding DNA: TGTGCCAGCTCACCCAGCCCTCGACCTCTAGCGGGGGAAGAGACCCAGTACTTC. This translates into CASSPSPRPLAGEETQYF. The chain employs TRBV18 and TRBJ2-5, with 10 bases identical to TRBD2. Germline lookup yields CDR1 KGHSH and CDR2 LQKENI. Trimming took 3 bases from V and 3 from J; bases not matched to a gene: 13. This CDR3 comprises 18 residues.

The genes are TRBV2 and TRBJ2-1; tentative D call: TRBD2 (6 bases). Germline CDR1 and CDR2: SNHLY and FYNNEI. Trimming pared 8 bases from V and 12 bases from J, leaving 17 bases between. The CDR3 runs 12 residues. The DNA for the CDR3 is TGTGCCAGCGGGACTTCCAACGCGCGGCAGTTCTTC. The encoded protein is CASGTSNARQFF.

The CDR3 region is CASSRRQGAGNTIYF. Written as DNA, the CDR3 is TGTGCCAGCAGCCGGCGACAGGGAGCGGGAAACACCATATATTTT. The chain carries TRBV27 and TRBJ1-3, with TRBD1 matching over 7 bases. This CDR3 is built from 15 residues. With 6 bases clipped from V and 4 bases from J, the junction kept 9 bases outside the gene matches. CDR1 and CDR2 (germline): MNHEY, SMNVEV (reference sequence).

The chain links TRBV6-6 to TRBJ2-3; 10 bases are a match to TRBD2. Germline V gene lookup returns CDR1 MNHNY and CDR2 SVGAGI (reference sequence). CDR3 length equals 15 residues. V lost 6 bases to trimming and J lost 6 bases; unmatched junction nucleotides: 9. CDR3 coding DNA: TGTGCCAGCAGATTCAAGCGGGGGGGAGGGGATACGCAGTATTTT. It specifies CASRFKRGGGDTQYF.

The chain links TRBV7-9 to TRBJ1-1; 7 nucleotides match TRBD1. J gave up 7 bases and V 5 bases, and 7 bases lay outside the gene matches. Germline V gene data show CDR1 as SEHNR and CDR2 as FQNEAQ (reference sequence). This CDR3 has 13 residues. CDR3 region: CASSHTGTDEAFF. CDR3 in DNA: TGTGCCAGCAGCCATACCGGGACAGATGAAGCTTTCTTT.

The chain employs TRBV5-8 and TRBJ2-1; no clear D gene. CDR1 is SGHTS and CDR2 is YDEGEE in the germline V gene. This CDR3 region has 15 residues. Trimming stripped 4 bases from V and 0 bases from J, with 11 bases between. CDR3 region: CASSQTIGSYNEQFF. As DNA, the CDR3 is TGTGCCAGCAGCCAAACTATAGGCTCCTACAATGAGCAGTTCTTC.

The rearrangement links TRBV7-2 to TRBJ2-7; TRBD1 agrees at 9 bases. The germline V gene has CDR1 SGHTA and CDR2 FQGNSA. V shed 5 bases and J 0 bases; nucleotides not matched to a gene: 8. The CDR3 sequence is 16 residues long. In nucleotides, the CDR3 is TGTGCCAGCAGCCTTATGCCGGGACAGGGCTCCTACGAGCAGTACTTC. This gives the protein CASSLMPGQGSYEQYF.

The chain couples TRBV10-3 to TRBJ1-1, with 8 bases identical to TRBD1. The germline V gene encodes CDR1 ENHRY and CDR2 SYGVKD. The CDR3 length is 14 residues. The V and J ends lost 11 bases and 0 bases, in that order; junction bases with no gene match: 8. CDR3 loop: CAAGQGFMNTEAFF. The CDR3 DNA reads TGTGCCGCCGGACAGGGCTTCATGAACACTGAAGCTTTCTTT.

DNA of the CDR3: TGTGCCAGCAGCCCCCGGGCTAGCGGGGGATGGGAGACCCAGTACTTC. This encodes CASSPRASGGWETQYF. The chain joins TRBV11-3 to TRBJ2-5; 10 nucleotides line up with TRBD2. J lost 5 bases, V lost 5 bases, and 11 bases had no gene match. This CDR3 has 16 amino acids. Germline-derived CDR1 and CDR2 are SGHNT and YENEEA.

This clone was observed once. CDR3 DNA sequence: TGTGCCAGCAGCCCGCAACAGGGCACTACCTACAATGAGCAGTTCTTC. Amino acid sequence: CASSPQQGTTYNEQFF. This chain joins TRBV7-9 and TRBJ2-1; D possibly corresponds to TRBD1 (6 bases). Germline CDR1 is SEHNR and CDR2 is FQNEAQ (reference sequence). V was cut by 5 bases and J by 2 bases, with 16 bases left in between. This CDR3 is 16 amino acids long. Using reference TRBV7-9 and TRBJ2-1 for the parts outside the CDR3, the full variable domain is DTGVSQNPRHKITKRGQNVTFRCDPISEHNRLYWYRQTLGQGPEFLTYFQNEAQLEKSRLLSDRFSAERPKGSFSTLEIQRTEQGDSAMYLCASSPQQGTTYNEQFFGPGTRLTVL.

The V and J genes are TRBV10-1 and TRBJ2-2, with D possibly TRBD1 on 6 matching bases. The CDR3 is made up of 16 amino acids. Germline values: CDR1 WNHNN, CDR2 SYGVQD (reference sequence). V was trimmed by 6 bases and J by 0 bases, leaving 14 bases between them. The chain's CDR3 is CASREEGTTNTGELFF. The CDR3 nucleotides are TGCGCCAGCAGGGAGGAAGGGACAACGAACACCGGGGAGCTGTTTTTT.

CDR3 region: CASSLRGISYEQYF. CDR3 bases: TGTGCCAGCAGCTTGAGGGGGATCTCCTACGAGCAGTACTTC. The gene calls are TRBV5-8 and TRBJ2-7; tentatively, D is TRBD1 (6 bases). From germline, CDR1 is SGHTS and CDR2 YDEGEE. The CDR3 sequence is 14 residues long. Trimming stripped 1 base from V and 0 bases from J, with 8 bases between.

V usage is TRBV4-1 and J usage is TRBJ1-5; no clear D. Trimming stripped 0 bases from V and 0 bases from J, with 15 bases between. Germline V gene lookup returns CDR1 MGHRA and CDR2 YSYEKL. This CDR3 has 18 amino acids. As DNA, the CDR3 is TGCGCCAGCAGCCAAGAGCCCCCGGTCGGTTATAGCAATCAGCCCCAGCATTTT. As protein: CASSQEPPVGYSNQPQHF.

CDR3 region: CASSSSGRGAGEKLFF. In DNA form, the CDR3 reads TGTGCCAGCAGCTCCTCAGGGAGGGGCGCAGGAGAAAAACTGTTTTTT. This chain joins TRBV7-2 and TRBJ1-4; D possibly corresponds to TRBD1 (5 bases). The V and J ends lost 4 bases and 8 bases respectively, with 20 bases between them. Germline V gives CDR1 SGHTA, CDR2 FQGNSA. This CDR3 is built from 16 residues.

This clone occurred once. The chain employs TRBV27 and TRBJ1-1; the D gene is possibly TRBD1 (5 bases). Germline V gives CDR1 MNHEY, CDR2 SMNVEV (reference sequence). This CDR3 comprises 13 residues. CDR3 sequence (DNA): TGTGCTTCGGGCGGGGCTGGGGACACTGAAGCTTTCTTT. Protein product: CASGGAGDTEAFF.

This clone was found once. V is TRBV11-3 and J is TRBJ2-2; TRBD1 agrees at 8 bases. This CDR3 has 15 amino acids. The J segment lost 1 base and the V segment lost 5 bases, leaving 3 bases of the junction unmatched. The germline V gene encodes CDR1 SGHNT and CDR2 YENEEA. The CDR3 spells CASSKDRVNTGELFF. Here the CDR3 DNA reads TGTGCCAGCAGCAAGGACAGGGTGAACACCGGGGAGCTGTTTTTT.

This chain uses TRBV6-4 with TRBJ2-3; D perhaps matches TRBD2 (6 bases). Trimming stripped 4 bases from V and 0 bases from J, with 11 bases between. The CDR3 is 15 amino acids. Germline V gives CDR1 MRHNA, CDR2 SNTAGT. CDR3 coding DNA: TGTGCCAGCAGTGTTGGGGACTCCAGCACAGATACGCAGTATTTT. It encodes CASSVGDSSTDTQYF.

This clone was seen more than once but under ten times. V usage is TRBV5-6 and J usage is TRBJ2-5; 12 nucleotides align to TRBD2. V shed 3 bases and J 4 bases; nucleotides not matched to a gene: 4. The CDR3 totals 15 residues. CDR1 SGHDT and CDR2 YYEEEE come from the germline V gene. The chain's CDR3 is CASSWGLAGGETQYF. The CDR3 DNA is TGTGCCAGCAGCTGGGGACTAGCGGGTGGAGAGACCCAGTACTTC.

The chain carries TRBV6-5 and TRBJ1-3; 8 bases are shared with TRBD1. The germline V gene has CDR1 MNHEY and CDR2 SVGAGI. J gave up 2 bases and V 5 bases, and 2 bases lay outside the gene matches. The CDR3 is 14 amino acids. The CDR3 sequence: CASSDRGTGNTIYF. DNA of the CDR3: TGTGCCAGCAGTGACAGGGGCACTGGAAACACCATATATTTT.

The chain links TRBV6-1 to TRBJ1-2; D is possibly TRBD1 (5 bases). V gave up 6 bases and J gave up 9 bases, with 17 bases separating them. The germline gives CDR1 MNHNS, CDR2 SASEGT. The CDR3 is made up of 13 amino acids. This CDR3 reads CASSYQGMSRYTF. DNA for the CDR3: TGTGCCAGCAGCTACCAGGGAATGAGTCGCTACACCTTC.

The chain couples TRBV7-6 to TRBJ1-1, with TRBD1 matching over 8 bases. With 6 bases clipped from V and 7 bases from J, the junction kept 7 bases outside the gene matches. The CDR3 is made up of 13 amino acids. The germline V gene encodes CDR1 SGHVS and CDR2 FNYEAQ. The chain's CDR3 is CASRPGTGYEAFF. The CDR3 nucleotides read TGTGCCAGCAGACCCGGGACAGGTTATGAAGCTTTCTTT.

The chain has TRBV28 and TRBJ2-2; D not certain. From germline, CDR1 is MDHEN and CDR2 SYDVKM. The CDR3 spans 14 residues. V gave up 3 bases and J gave up 1 base, with 6 bases separating them. The chain's CDR3 is CASSFSLNTGELFF. The CDR3 bases are TGTGCCAGCAGTTTTAGTCTGAACACCGGGGAGCTGTTTTTT.

The chain recombines TRBV5-6 with TRBJ1-1; a possible D gene is TRBD1 (6 bases). V lost 2 bases, J lost 7 bases, and 12 bases lay in between. Germline assignment: CDR1 SGHDT and CDR2 YYEEEE. CDR3 length equals 13 residues. As DNA, the CDR3 is TGTGCCAGCAGCTTCGGGGGGCAGATTGAAGCTTTCTTT. Its protein is CASSFGGQIEAFF.

The chain combines TRBV5-4 with TRBJ2-7; D remains unclear. Trimming took 1 base from V and 3 from J, leaving 8 bases between them. CDR3 length: 13 residues. Per germline, CDR1 SGHNT and CDR2 YYREEE (reference sequence). The DNA for the CDR3 is TGTGCCAGCAGCTTGCCGAACAGCTACGAGCAGTACTTC. The encoded protein is CASSLPNSYEQYF.

The rearrangement links TRBV7-2 to TRBJ1-2; D is undetermined. The CDR3 contains 15 residues. Germline loops: CDR1 SGHTA, CDR2 FQGNSA. The ends were cut back, 1 base at V and 5 bases at J, with 14 bases in the middle. The CDR3 nucleotides read TGTGCCAGCAGCTTAGTTTCCGGGGAGAGTTATGGCTACACCTTC. As protein: CASSLVSGESYGYTF.